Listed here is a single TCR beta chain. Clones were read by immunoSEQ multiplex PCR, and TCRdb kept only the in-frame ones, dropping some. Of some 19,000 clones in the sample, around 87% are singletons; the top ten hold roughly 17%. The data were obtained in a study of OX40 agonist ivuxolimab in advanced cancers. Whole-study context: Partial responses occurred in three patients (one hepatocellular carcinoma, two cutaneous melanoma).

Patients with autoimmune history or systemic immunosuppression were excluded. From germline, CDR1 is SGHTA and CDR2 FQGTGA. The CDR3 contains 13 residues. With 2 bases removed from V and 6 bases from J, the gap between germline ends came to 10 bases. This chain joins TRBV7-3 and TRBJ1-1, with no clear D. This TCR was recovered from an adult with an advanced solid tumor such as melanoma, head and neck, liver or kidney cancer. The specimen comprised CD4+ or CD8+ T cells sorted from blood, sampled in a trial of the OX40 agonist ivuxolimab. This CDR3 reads CASSLGGVSEAFF. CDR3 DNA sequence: TGTGCCAGCAGCTTAGGTGGGGTTTCTGAAGCTTTCTTT.